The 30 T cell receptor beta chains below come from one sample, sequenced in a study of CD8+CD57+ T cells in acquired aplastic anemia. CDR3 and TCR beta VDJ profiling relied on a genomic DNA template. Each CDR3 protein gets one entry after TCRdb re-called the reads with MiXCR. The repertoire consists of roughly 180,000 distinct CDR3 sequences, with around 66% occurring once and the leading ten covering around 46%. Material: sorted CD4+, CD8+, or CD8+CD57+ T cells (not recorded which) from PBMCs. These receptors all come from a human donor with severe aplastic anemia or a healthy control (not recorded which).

Here the CDR3 DNA reads TGTGCCAGCAGCTTAGATCCGGGGGCATACTATGGCTACACCTTC. Encoded protein: CASSLDPGAYYGYTF. V usage is TRBV7-8 and J usage is TRBJ1-2; perhaps TRBD1 as D (6 bases). This CDR3 comprises 15 residues. Germline V gene lookup returns CDR1 SGHVS and CDR2 FQNEAQ. Trimming left V 1 base short and J 3 bases short, with 12 bases between.

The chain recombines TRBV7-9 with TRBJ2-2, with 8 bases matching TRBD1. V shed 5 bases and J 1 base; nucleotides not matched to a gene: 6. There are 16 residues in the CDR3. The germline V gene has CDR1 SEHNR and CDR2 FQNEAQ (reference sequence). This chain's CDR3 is CASSNRGTGNTGELFF. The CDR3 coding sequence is TGTGCCAGCAGCAATAGAGGGACAGGGAACACCGGGGAGCTGTTTTTT.

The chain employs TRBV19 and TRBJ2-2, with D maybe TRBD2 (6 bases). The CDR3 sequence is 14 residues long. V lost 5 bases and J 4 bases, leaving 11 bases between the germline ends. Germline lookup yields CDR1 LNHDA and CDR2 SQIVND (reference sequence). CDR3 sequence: CASSARGGTGELFF. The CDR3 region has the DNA TGTGCCAGTAGTGCACGGGGAGGCACCGGGGAGCTGTTTTTT. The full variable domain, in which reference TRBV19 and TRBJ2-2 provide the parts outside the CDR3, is DGGITQSPKYLFRKEGQNVTLSCEQNLNHDAMYWYRQDPGQGLRLIYYSQIVNDFQKGDIAEGYSVSREKKESFPLTVTSAQKNPTAFYLCASSARGGTGELFFGEGSRLTVL.

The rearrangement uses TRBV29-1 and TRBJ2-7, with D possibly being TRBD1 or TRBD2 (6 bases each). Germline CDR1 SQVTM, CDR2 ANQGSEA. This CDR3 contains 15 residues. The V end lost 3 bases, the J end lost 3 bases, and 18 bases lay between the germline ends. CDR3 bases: TGCAGCGTTGAGGGGGGCAGCGACAACCTCTACGAGCAGTACTTC. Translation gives CSVEGGSDNLYEQYF.

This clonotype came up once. The CDR3 region is CASSIVGNHYGYTF. CDR3 in DNA: TGTGCCAGTAGTATAGTCGGGAATCACTATGGCTACACCTTC. The V and J genes are TRBV19 and TRBJ1-2; D is undetermined. Germline CDR1 reads LNHDA; CDR2 reads SQIVND (reference sequence). The CDR3 extends over 14 amino acids. V was trimmed by 1 base and J by 3 bases, leaving 9 bases between them.

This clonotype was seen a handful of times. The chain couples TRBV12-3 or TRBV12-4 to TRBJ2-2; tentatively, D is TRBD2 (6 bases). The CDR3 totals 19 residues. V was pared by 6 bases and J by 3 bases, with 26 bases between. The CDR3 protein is CASSAPRETKAIYTGELFF. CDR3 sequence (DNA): TGTGCCAGCAGCGCGCCCCGGGAGACGAAAGCAATCTACACCGGGGAGCTGTTTTTT.

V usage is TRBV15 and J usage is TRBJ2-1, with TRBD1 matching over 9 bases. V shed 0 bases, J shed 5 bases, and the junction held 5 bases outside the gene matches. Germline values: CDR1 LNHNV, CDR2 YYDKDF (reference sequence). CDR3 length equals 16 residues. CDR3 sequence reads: CATSRDGGQGNNEQFF. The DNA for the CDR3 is TGTGCCACCAGCAGAGATGGCGGACAGGGGAACAATGAGCAGTTCTTC. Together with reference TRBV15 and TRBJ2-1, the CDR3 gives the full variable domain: DAMVIQNPRYQVTQFGKPVTLSCSQTLNHNVMYWYQQKSSQAPKLLFHYYDKDFNNEADTPDNFQSRRPNTSFCFLDIRSPGLGDTAMYLCATSRDGGQGNNEQFFGPGTRLTVL.

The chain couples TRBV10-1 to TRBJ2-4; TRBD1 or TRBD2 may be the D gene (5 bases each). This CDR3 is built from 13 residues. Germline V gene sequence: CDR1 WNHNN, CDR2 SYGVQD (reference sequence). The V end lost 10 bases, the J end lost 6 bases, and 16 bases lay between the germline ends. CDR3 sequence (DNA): TGCGCCAACTCCGGGACGGGTGGAAACATTCAGTACTTC. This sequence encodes CANSGTGGNIQYF.

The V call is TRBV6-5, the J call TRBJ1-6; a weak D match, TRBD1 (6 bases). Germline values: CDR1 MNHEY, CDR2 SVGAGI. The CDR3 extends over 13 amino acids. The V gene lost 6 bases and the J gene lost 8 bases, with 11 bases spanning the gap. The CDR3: CASSHREYSPLHF. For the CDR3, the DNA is TGTGCCAGCAGCCACAGGGAGTATTCACCCCTCCACTTT.

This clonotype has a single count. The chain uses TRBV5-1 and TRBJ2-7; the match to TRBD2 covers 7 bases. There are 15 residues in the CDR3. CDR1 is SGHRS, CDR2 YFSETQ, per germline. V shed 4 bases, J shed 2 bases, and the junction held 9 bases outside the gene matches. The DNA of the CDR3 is TGCGCCAGCAGCCCGAGGGGAGGGAACACCTACGAGCAGTACTTC. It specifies CASSPRGGNTYEQYF.

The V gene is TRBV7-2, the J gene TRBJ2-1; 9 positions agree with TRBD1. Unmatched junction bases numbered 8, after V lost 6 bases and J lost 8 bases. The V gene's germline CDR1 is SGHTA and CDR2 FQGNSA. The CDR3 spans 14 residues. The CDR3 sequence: CASRTTGGAHEQFF. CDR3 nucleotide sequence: TGTGCCAGCAGGACAACAGGGGGCGCACATGAGCAGTTCTTC.

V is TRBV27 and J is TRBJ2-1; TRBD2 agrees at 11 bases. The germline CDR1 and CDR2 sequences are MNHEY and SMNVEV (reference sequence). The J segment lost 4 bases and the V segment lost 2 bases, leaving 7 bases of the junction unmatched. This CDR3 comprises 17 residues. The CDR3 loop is CASSLGASGGPYNEQFF. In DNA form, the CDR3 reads TGTGCCAGCAGTTTAGGCGCTAGCGGGGGGCCGTACAATGAGCAGTTCTTC.

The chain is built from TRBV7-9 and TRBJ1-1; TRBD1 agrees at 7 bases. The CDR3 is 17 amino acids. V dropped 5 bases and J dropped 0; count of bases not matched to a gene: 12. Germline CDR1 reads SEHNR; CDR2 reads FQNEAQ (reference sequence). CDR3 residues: CASSQGQTTLMNTEAFF. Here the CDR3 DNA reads TGTGCCAGCAGCCAGGGACAGACCACCCTCATGAACACTGAAGCTTTCTTT.

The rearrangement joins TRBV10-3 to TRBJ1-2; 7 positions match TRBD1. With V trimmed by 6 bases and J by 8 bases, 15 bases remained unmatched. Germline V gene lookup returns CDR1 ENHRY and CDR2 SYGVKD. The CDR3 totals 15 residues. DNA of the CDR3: TGTGCCATCAGGCTACAGGGGTCGCTAGATATAGGCTACACCTTC. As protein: CAIRLQGSLDIGYTF.

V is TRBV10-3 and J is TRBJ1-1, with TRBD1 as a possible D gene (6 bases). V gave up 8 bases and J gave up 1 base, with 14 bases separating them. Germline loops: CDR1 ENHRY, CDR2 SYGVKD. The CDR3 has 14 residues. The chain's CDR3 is CAIRIVGANTEAFF. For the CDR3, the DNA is TGTGCCATCCGTATCGTGGGGGCGAACACTGAAGCTTTCTTT.

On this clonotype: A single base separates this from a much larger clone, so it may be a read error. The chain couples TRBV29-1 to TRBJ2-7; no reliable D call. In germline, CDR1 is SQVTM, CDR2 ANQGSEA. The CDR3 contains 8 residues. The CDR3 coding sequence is TGCAGCTCCCACGAGCAGTACTTC. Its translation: CSSHEQYF.

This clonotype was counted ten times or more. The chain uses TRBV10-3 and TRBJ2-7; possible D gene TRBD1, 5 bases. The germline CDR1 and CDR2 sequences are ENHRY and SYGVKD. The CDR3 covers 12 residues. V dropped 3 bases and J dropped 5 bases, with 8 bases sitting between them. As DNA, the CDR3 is TGTGCCATCAGTGATGCAGGGAACGAGCAGTACTTC. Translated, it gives CAISDAGNEQYF.

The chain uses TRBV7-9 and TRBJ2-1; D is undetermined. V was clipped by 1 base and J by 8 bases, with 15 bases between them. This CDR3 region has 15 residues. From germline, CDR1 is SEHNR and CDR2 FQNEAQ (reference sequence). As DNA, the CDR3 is TGTGCCAGCAGCTTAGAGATTGGTGGACGGGATGAGCAGTTCTTC. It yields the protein CASSLEIGGRDEQFF.

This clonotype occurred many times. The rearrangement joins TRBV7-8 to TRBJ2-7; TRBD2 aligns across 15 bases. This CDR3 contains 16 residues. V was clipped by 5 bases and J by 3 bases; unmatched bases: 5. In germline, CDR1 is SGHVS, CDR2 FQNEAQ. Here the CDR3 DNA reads TGTGCCAGCAGCCAAGGACTAGCGGGGGGGATCTACGAGCAGTACTTC. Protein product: CASSQGLAGGIYEQYF.

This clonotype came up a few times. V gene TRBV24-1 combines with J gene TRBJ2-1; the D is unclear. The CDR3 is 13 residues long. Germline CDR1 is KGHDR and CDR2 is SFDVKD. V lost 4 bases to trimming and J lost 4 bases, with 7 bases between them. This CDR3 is CATSDFGYNEQFF. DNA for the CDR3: TGTGCCACCAGTGACTTCGGGTACAATGAGCAGTTCTTC.

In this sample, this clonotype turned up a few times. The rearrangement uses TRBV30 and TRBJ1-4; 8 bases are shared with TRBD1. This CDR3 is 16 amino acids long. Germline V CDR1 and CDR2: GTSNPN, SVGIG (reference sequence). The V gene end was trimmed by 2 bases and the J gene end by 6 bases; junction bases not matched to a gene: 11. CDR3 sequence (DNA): TGTGCCTGGAGTACCCCACCAGGGGGCGGGGATGAAAAACTGTTTTTT. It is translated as CAWSTPPGGGDEKLFF.

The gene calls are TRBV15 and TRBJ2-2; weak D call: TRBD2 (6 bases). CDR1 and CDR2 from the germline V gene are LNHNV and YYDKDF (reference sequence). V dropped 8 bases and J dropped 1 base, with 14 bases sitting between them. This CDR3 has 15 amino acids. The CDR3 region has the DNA TGTGCCACCCTCCCTAGCGACCAGAACACCGGGGAGCTGTTTTTT. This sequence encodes CATLPSDQNTGELFF.

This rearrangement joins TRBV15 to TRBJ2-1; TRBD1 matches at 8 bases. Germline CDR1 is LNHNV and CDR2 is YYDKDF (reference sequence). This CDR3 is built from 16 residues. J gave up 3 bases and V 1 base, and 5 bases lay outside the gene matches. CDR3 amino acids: CATSRASGGGYNEQFF. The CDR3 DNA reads TGTGCCACCAGCAGAGCTTCAGGGGGCGGCTACAATGAGCAGTTCTTC.

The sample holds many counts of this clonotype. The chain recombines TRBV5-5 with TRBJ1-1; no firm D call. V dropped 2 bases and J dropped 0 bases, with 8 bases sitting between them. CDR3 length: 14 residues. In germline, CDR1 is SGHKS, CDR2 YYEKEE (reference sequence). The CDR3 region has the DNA TGTGCCAGCAGCTTTAGGAGGTTGAACACTGAAGCTTTCTTT. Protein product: CASSFRRLNTEAFF.

The CDR3 DNA is TGTGCCACCAAGAGGGGGGCCTACGAGCAGTACTTC. It is translated as CATKRGAYEQYF. V gene TRBV2 combines with J gene TRBJ2-7, with D tentatively TRBD1 or TRBD2 (6 bases each). V was cut by 10 bases and J by 2 bases, with 12 bases left in between. CDR1 SNHLY and CDR2 FYNNEI come from the germline V gene. The CDR3 spans 12 residues.

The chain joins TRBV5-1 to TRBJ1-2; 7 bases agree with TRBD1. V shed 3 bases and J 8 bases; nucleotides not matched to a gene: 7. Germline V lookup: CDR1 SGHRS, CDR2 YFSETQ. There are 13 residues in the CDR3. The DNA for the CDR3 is TGCGCCAGCAGCTCCGGACAGGCGGGAGGCTACACCTTC. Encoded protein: CASSSGQAGGYTF.

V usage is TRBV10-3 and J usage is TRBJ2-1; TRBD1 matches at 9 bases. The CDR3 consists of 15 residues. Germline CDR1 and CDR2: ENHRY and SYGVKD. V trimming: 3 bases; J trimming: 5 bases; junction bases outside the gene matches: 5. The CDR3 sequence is CAISDRTGEHNEQFF. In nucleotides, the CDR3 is TGTGCCATCAGTGACCGGACAGGGGAGCACAATGAGCAGTTCTTC.

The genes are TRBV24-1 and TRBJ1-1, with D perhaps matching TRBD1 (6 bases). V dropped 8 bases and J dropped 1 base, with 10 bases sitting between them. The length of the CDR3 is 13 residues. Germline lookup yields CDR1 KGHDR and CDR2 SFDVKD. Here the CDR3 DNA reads TGTGCCACCAAGGGGGGAGAGAACACTGAAGCTTTCTTT. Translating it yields CATKGGENTEAFF.

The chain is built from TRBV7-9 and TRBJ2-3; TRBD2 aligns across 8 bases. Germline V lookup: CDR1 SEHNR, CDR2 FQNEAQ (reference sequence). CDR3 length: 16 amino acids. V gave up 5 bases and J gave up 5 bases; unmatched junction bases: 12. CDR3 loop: CASSPSTSAYVDTQYF. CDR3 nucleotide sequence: TGTGCCAGCAGCCCTTCGACTAGCGCATACGTAGATACGCAGTATTTT.

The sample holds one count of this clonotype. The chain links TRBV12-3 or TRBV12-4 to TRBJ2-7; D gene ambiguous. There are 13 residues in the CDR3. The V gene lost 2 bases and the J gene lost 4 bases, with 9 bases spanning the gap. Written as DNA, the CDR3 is TGTGCCAGCAGTTTATTGCGTGAATACGAGCAGTACTTC. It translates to CASSLLREYEQYF.